Listed below are T cell receptor beta chains from one sample, sequenced in a study of cytomegalovirus exposure and HLA in healthy donors. Generated by immunoSEQ multiplex PCR, the TCRdb table keeps only in-frame clones and is missing some. The profile shows about 90,000 clones, approximately 84% of them singletons. Material: PBMCs. These receptors were collected from a man aged 18-30 years in good health and CMV-seronegative. Each CDR3 is given with its conserved first and last residue. D genes are given only for firm matches. Not every row has a clone size; where given, it reads once, few, many or a size class.

size	J	D	V	DNA	CDR3
.	TRBJ1-1	TRBD1	TRBV11-2	TGTGCCAGCAGCTTCGGACAGGGGAACACTGAAGCTTTCTTT	CASSFGQGNTEAFF
.	TRBJ1-2	.	TRBV10-3	TGTGCCATCAGTGAGTCGCAGGGTTTTGGACACACCTTC	CAISESQGFGHTF
.	TRBJ1-4	.	TRBV7-9	TGTGCCAGCAGCCAAATGGACGGCGAGACAGTGGGGTCTAATGAAAAACTGTTTTTT	CASSQMDGETVGSNEKLFF
few	TRBJ2-1	.	TRBV5-1	TGCGCCAGCAGCCTCCCCCTTCCCCAGTACAATGAGCAGTTCTTC	CASSLPLPQYNEQFF
.	TRBJ2-7	TRBD2	TRBV7-2	TGTGCCAGCAGCTTTAGCATAGGTAGCGGGAGGCCAACCTACGAGCAGTACTTC	CASSFSIGSGRPTYEQYF
.	TRBJ2-7	TRBD1	TRBV25-1	TGTGCCAGCAGCTCCCGGGCAGGGGGCGTGGGGGAGCAGTACTTC	CASSSRAGGVGEQYF
.	TRBJ2-2	.	TRBV5-1	TGCGCCAGCCGCTCCTGGGGGGTAGGGGCGAACACCGGGGAGCTGTTTTTT	CASRSWGVGANTGELFF
.	TRBJ2-1	TRBD1	TRBV4-3	TGCGCCAGCAGCCAAAAAGACAGGGGGCAGCGGAATGAGCAGTTCTTC	CASSQKDRGQRNEQFF
.	TRBJ2-5	.	TRBV27	TGTGCCAGCAGTGCGCTAGCAGCACAAGAGACCCAGTACTTC	CASSALAAQETQYF
.	TRBJ2-1	TRBD2	TRBV7-7	TGTGCTAGCAGCTTAGGGGAGGGCGGCCACAATGAGCAGTTCTTC	CASSLGEGGHNEQFF
.	TRBJ1-1	.	TRBV29-1	TGCAGCGTTGGACTGGTTGGGAACACTGAAGCTTTCTTT	CSVGLVGNTEAFF
.	TRBJ1-4	.	TRBV5-1	TGCGCCAGCAGCCGTGGGGCGGGAGATGAAAAACTGTTCTTT	CASSRGAGDEKLFF
.	TRBJ2-7	TRBD1	TRBV7-8	TGTGCCAGCAGCTTCGGGACAGGGGGCTACGAGCAGTACTTC	CASSFGTGGYEQYF
.	TRBJ2-7	TRBD1	TRBV6-1	TGTGCCAGCAGTGAACTGGGAGGTCGCCGGACAGGGGACGACGAGCAGTACTTC	CASSELGGRRTGDDEQYF
.	TRBJ2-3	TRBD2	TRBV5-1	TGCGCCAGCAGCCCTACTAGCGGGAGCACAGATACGCAGTATTTT	CASSPTSGSTDTQYF
.	TRBJ1-4	.	TRBV29-1	TGCAGCGGAGTGTCGGGGAGAAAACTGTTTTTT	CSGVSGRKLFF
.	TRBJ1-2	.	TRBV30	TGTGCCTGGAGCGTCGGACTCGTCCGCTATGGCTACGCCTTC	CAWSVGLVRYGYAF
few	TRBJ2-5	.	TRBV9	TGTGCCAGCAGCGAGAGCTCTGGTCGGGAGACCCAGTACTTC	CASSESSGRETQYF
.	TRBJ1-1	.	TRBV29-1	TGCAGCTCCGGACTTGCTTTTGCAACTGAAGCTTTCTTT	CSSGLAFATEAFF
.	TRBJ1-6	.	TRBV2	TGTGCCAGCAGTCGCGAGCGACAGAGCTCCTATAATTCACCCCTCCACTTT	CASSRERQSSYNSPLHF
few	TRBJ2-1	.	TRBV5-6	TGTGCCAGCAGCCTAGGACTGGAGACCTACAATGAGCAGTTCTTC	CASSLGLETYNEQFF
.	TRBJ1-3	.	TRBV28	TGTGCCAGCAGTGTACAGGGCTCTGGAAACACCATATATTTT	CASSVQGSGNTIYF
.	TRBJ2-1	.	TRBV11-2	TGTGCCAGCAGCTTAAGGGAGCGCTCCTACAATGAGCAGTTCTTC	CASSLRERSYNEQFF
once	TRBJ1-6	TRBD1	TRBV28	TGTGCCACACCGGGACAGGGCGATTCACCCCTCCACTTT	CATPGQGDSPLHF
.	TRBJ1-5	.	TRBV19	TGTGCCAGTAGTATACCTAGACATAGAGGGGGTTATAGCAATCAGCCCCAGCATTTT	CASSIPRHRGGYSNQPQHF
.	TRBJ2-7	TRBD1	TRBV5-6	TGTGCCAGCAGCCGTGGACAGGGGCTCCGTTACGAGCAGTACTTC	CASSRGQGLRYEQYF
.	TRBJ1-5	.	TRBV2	TGTGCCAGCAGTGTTGAAGGGGGGGATCAGCCCCAGCATTTT	CASSVEGGDQPQHF
.	TRBJ2-5	.	TRBV7-7	TGTGCTAGCAGCTTAGGAGGGGAGGCCCAAGAGACCCAGTACTTC	CASSLGGEAQETQYF
.	TRBJ1-2	TRBD1	TRBV7-3	TGTGCCAGCAGCTTTTGCGACCCTCGAGACAGGGTGTGGGGCTACACCTTC	CASSFCDPRDRVWGYTF
.	TRBJ2-4	TRBD2	TRBV10-3	TGTGCCATCAGTGAGCTTCTTTCGGGGGGATCGAACATTCAGTACTTC	CAISELLSGGSNIQYF
few	TRBJ2-5	.	TRBV29-1	TGCGGGGGTGGGGGGGAGACCCAGTACTTC	CGGGGETQYF
.	TRBJ1-2	.	TRBV19	TGTGCCAGTAGTATCCTTCAGGGAATCCTCTATGGCTACACCTTC	CASSILQGILYGYTF
few	TRBJ2-7	.	TRBV4-3	TGCGCCAGCAGCCAAGATGGACAGTCCCACGAGCAGTACTTC	CASSQDGQSHEQYF
.	TRBJ1-1	.	TRBV15	TGTGCCACCAGCAGCGATCGGAGGGTAGGTGAAGCTTTCTTT	CATSSDRRVGEAFF
.	TRBJ2-4	TRBD1	TRBV30	TGTGCCTGGACTAGAAGTACAGGGGAAAACATTCAGTACTTC	CAWTRSTGENIQYF
.	TRBJ1-2	TRBD1	TRBV2	TGTGCCAGCAGCGGGACAGAAAATAACTATGGCTACACCTTC	CASSGTENNYGYTF
.	TRBJ2-7	TRBD2	TRBV29-1	TGCAGCGTCCTAGCGGGAGGGGTTTCCGTCGAGCAGTACTTC	CSVLAGGVSVEQYF
.	TRBJ1-1	.	TRBV7-2	TGTGCCAGCAGCCCAGCGTGGGTCCCCCCCGAGAACACTGAAGCTTTCTTT	CASSPAWVPPENTEAFF
.	TRBJ2-7	.	TRBV10-1	TGCGCCAGCAGTGAGTCGGGGACGGGAGCTTGGAGCGAGCAGTACTTC	CASSESGTGAWSEQYF
.	TRBJ1-2	TRBD1	TRBV6-5	TGTGCCAGCAGCGGAGGACAGGGCTATGGCTACACCTTC	CASSGGQGYGYTF
few	TRBJ1-2	TRBD1	TRBV2	TGTGCCAGCAAGGAGACAGGGTATGGCTACACCTTC	CASKETGYGYTF
few	TRBJ1-5	.	TRBV10-1	TGCGCCAGCAGTGAGTTGCGGAGCCAGCCCCAGCATTTT	CASSELRSQPQHF
.	TRBJ2-7	TRBD1	TRBV19	TGTGCCAGTCGACAGGGGGCGATGCCCCTCCACGAGCAGTACTTC	CASRQGAMPLHEQYF
.	TRBJ1-1	.	TRBV27	TGTGCCAGCAGTCTGGAGGGGCGGGAAATAGAAGCTTTCTTT	CASSLEGREIEAFF